Following are 18 T cell receptor beta chains from one sample sequenced in a study of blood T cell repertoires in COVID-19. Libraries were prepared by immunoSEQ multiplex PCR; TCRdb keeps only in-frame clonotypes and omits some of them. The sample includes roughly 68,000 clones, almost 85% seen only once; the top ten take roughly 25%. Source material: peripheral blood. The receptors here all came from a middle-aged man with acute or convalescent COVID-19.

This chain links TRBV4-1 with TRBJ1-1, with D perhaps matching TRBD1 (6 bases). This CDR3 is 18 amino acids long. CDR1 and CDR2 from the germline V gene are MGHRA and YSYEKL. V was shortened by 5 bases and J by 0 bases, with 22 bases between the two germline ends. The CDR3 coding sequence is TGCGCCAGCAGCAAACTCCCAGAGGCAGGGGTGGTGAACACTGAAGCTTTCTTT. Translation gives CASSKLPEAGVVNTEAFF.

The rearrangement links TRBV12-3 or TRBV12-4 to TRBJ2-7, with D perhaps TRBD1 (5 bases). The CDR3 sequence is 13 residues long. Between the trimmed V and J ends, which lost 4 bases and 2 bases, there was a span of 9 bases. The CDR3 spells CASSWGSTYEQYV. DNA for the CDR3: TGTGCCAGCAGTTGGGGCAGCACCTACGAGCAGTACGTC.

This chain joins TRBV11-2 and TRBJ1-1, with D unclear. V shed 5 bases and J shed 1 base, with 14 bases lying between them. In germline, CDR1 is SGHAT, CDR2 FQNNGV. This CDR3 has 15 amino acids. CDR3 loop: CASSPRGGWNTEAFF. CDR3 DNA sequence: TGTGCCAGCAGCCCCCGGGGAGGGTGGAACACTGAAGCTTTCTTT.

The chain employs TRBV24-1 and TRBJ2-1; 11 bases agree with TRBD1. The V segment lost 3 bases and the J segment 8 bases; nucleotides outside the gene matches: 5. CDR1 is KGHDR and CDR2 is SFDVKD in the germline V gene. The CDR3 runs to 15 residues. This CDR3 reads CATSDRTGGGYEQFF. CDR3 DNA sequence: TGTGCCACCAGTGATAGGACAGGGGGCGGCTATGAGCAGTTCTTC.

The gene calls are TRBV24-1 and TRBJ2-3; D call uncertain. Trimming took 4 bases from V and 2 from J, leaving 6 bases between them. Germline V gene data show CDR1 as KGHDR and CDR2 as SFDVKD. This CDR3 has 13 amino acids. DNA for the CDR3: TGTGCCACCAGTGACTCTAACACAGATACGCAGTATTTT. Its protein is CATSDSNTDTQYF.

This clone has just one count. V is TRBV9 and J is TRBJ2-6; TRBD2 might be the D (7 bases). Germline CDR1 and CDR2: SGDLS and YYNGEE. Trimming removed 3 bases at V and 0 bases at J, with 13 bases between. The CDR3 consists of 17 residues. The CDR3 spells CASSAPGGLSGANVLTF. Here the CDR3 DNA reads TGTGCCAGCAGCGCCCCGGGGGGCCTCTCTGGGGCCAACGTCCTGACTTTC.

As for this clone: Within the sample, other DNA sequences also encode this same CDR3. The chain recombines TRBV3-1 (or the pseudogene TRBV3-2) with TRBJ2-7, with D perhaps TRBD2 (5 bases). Between the trimmed V and J ends, which lost 2 bases and 6 bases, there was a span of 11 bases. The CDR3 contains 13 residues. Germline CDR1 LGHDT, CDR2 YNNKEL (reference sequence). The CDR3 loop is CASSQSRGREQYV. The CDR3 DNA follows: TGTGCCAGCAGCCAAAGCCGGGGTCGCGAGCAGTACGTC.

The chain joins TRBV7-9 to TRBJ1-6; TRBD1 aligns across 7 bases. Per the germline V gene, CDR1 is SEHNR and CDR2 is FQNEAQ (reference sequence). The CDR3 has 16 residues. J was trimmed by 10 bases and V by 1 base; bases with no gene match: 10. The CDR3 sequence is CASSLGSPQGNSPLHF. CDR3 sequence (DNA): TGTGCCAGCAGCTTAGGGTCCCCACAGGGGAACTCACCCCTCCACTTT.

The chain links TRBV5-1 to TRBJ2-5; 12 bases match TRBD2. V lost 3 bases, J lost 2 bases, and 11 bases stayed unmatched. This CDR3 has 18 amino acids. Germline V gives CDR1 SGHRS, CDR2 YFSETQ. The CDR3 loop is CASSSLASGGAGQETQYF. The CDR3 DNA sequence: TGCGCCAGCAGCTCGCTGGCTAGCGGGGGGGCAGGGCAAGAGACCCAGTACTTC.

The V call is TRBV27, the J call TRBJ2-5; 11 bases agree with TRBD2. V shed 4 bases and J 4 bases; nucleotides not matched to a gene: 5. Germline CDR1 is MNHEY and CDR2 is SMNVEV (reference sequence). This CDR3 comprises 15 residues. In DNA, the CDR3 is TGTGCCAGCAGTTCCCCGACTAGCGGGGTAGAGACCCAGTACTTC. It specifies CASSSPTSGVETQYF.

This clone was observed a single time. The rearrangement joins TRBV5-1 to TRBJ2-7, with 7 bases fitting TRBD1. This CDR3 is 13 amino acids long. The junction had 0 bases not matched to a gene; V was cut back by 0 bases and J by 3 bases. The germline gives CDR1 SGHRS, CDR2 YFSETQ. The CDR3 bases are TGCGCCAGCAGCTTGGACAGGGGCTACGAGCAGTACTTC. This gives the protein CASSLDRGYEQYF. The full variable domain, rest sourced from reference TRBV5-1 and TRBJ2-7, is KAGVTQTPRYLIKTRGQQVTLSCSPISGHRSVSWYQQTPGQGLQFLFEYFSETQRNKGNFPGRFSGRQFSNSRSEMNVSTLELGDSALYLCASSLDRGYEQYFGPGTRLTVT.

The chain carries TRBV5-1 and TRBJ2-2; maybe TRBD2 (5 bases). Germline V gene lookup returns CDR1 SGHRS and CDR2 YFSETQ. The CDR3 has 15 amino acids. V lost 7 bases to trimming and J lost 4 bases, with 17 bases between them. DNA for the CDR3: TGCGCCAGCGGGTCGGGGATTGAGGGCACCGGGGAGCTGTTTTTT. Its translation: CASGSGIEGTGELFF.

This clone was recorded only once. The chain joins TRBV7-2 to TRBJ1-5; D gene uncertain. This CDR3 spans 13 amino acids. Trimming stripped 3 bases from V and 2 bases from J, with 5 bases between. Germline CDR1 SGHTA, CDR2 FQGNSA. In DNA form, the CDR3 reads TGTGCCAGCAGCTTTTCTGGCAATCAGCCCCAGCATTTT. Protein: CASSFSGNQPQHF.

The chain combines TRBV6-5 with TRBJ1-1; 10 nucleotides align to TRBD1. The ends lost 7 bases at V and 5 bases at J; junction bases unmatched: 7. The CDR3 covers 14 residues. Germline-derived CDR1 and CDR2 are MNHEY and SVGAGI. The CDR3 loop is CASTIDRGRTEAFF. The CDR3 DNA follows: TGTGCCAGCACTATAGACAGGGGGCGAACTGAAGCTTTCTTT.

CDR3 sequence: CAWGTEYQETQYF. The CDR3 nucleotides are TGTGCCTGGGGAACAGAATACCAAGAGACCCAGTACTTC. J is TRBJ2-5 and V is TRBV30; D is unclear. This CDR3 has 13 amino acids. The V end was cut by 5 bases, the J end by 0 bases, with 10 bases between. The germline V gene has CDR1 GTSNPN and CDR2 SVGIG (reference sequence). Full variable domain (remainder filled in from reference TRBV30 and TRBJ2-5): SQTIHQWPATLVQPVGSPLSLECTVEGTSNPNLYWYRQAAGRGLQLLFYSVGIGQISSEVPQNLSASRPQDRQFILSSKKLLLSDSGFYLCAWGTEYQETQYFGPGTRLLVL.

This chain joins TRBV25-1 and TRBJ2-2, with D perhaps TRBD2 (6 bases). The CDR3 is 15 amino acids. V was cut by 4 bases and J by 4 bases, with 13 bases left in between. Germline V lookup: CDR1 MGHDK, CDR2 SYGVNS. CDR3 protein: CASSGPGVSTGELFF. The CDR3 coding sequence is TGTGCCAGCAGTGGCCCGGGGGTTAGCACCGGGGAGCTGTTTTTT.

V and J are TRBV7-5 and TRBJ2-7; the D call TRBD1 from the table was never checked on the DNA. TRBV7-5 is a documented pseudogene. The CDR3 spans 14 residues. CDR3 loop: CVRSLEAGIYEQYV. The CDR3 bases are TGTGTCAGAAGCTTAGAAGCAGGGATATACGAGCAGTACGTC.

This chain links TRBV30 with TRBJ2-2; 7 bases align to TRBD2. The CDR3 has 16 amino acids. V dropped 0 bases and J dropped 5; count of bases not matched to a gene: 9. CDR1 is GTSNPN and CDR2 is SVGIG in the germline V gene (reference sequence). The CDR3 region has the DNA TGTGCCTGGAGTGTACCATGGGCTAGCGGTACCGGGGAGCTGTTTTTT. Its translation: CAWSVPWASGTGELFF. Full variable domain (remainder filled in from reference TRBV30 and TRBJ2-2): SQTIHQWPATLVQPVGSPLSLECTVEGTSNPNLYWYRQAAGRGLQLLFYSVGIGQISSEVPQNLSASRPQDRQFILSSKKLLLSDSGFYLCAWSVPWASGTGELFFGEGSRLTVL.